This record covers a single T cell receptor (beta chain). Antigen unknown. Clones were read by immunoSEQ multiplex PCR, and TCRdb kept only the in-frame ones, dropping some. The repertoire consists of about 37,000 clones, with around 83% occurring once and the leading ten covering roughly 19%. This entry is derived from a study of OX40 agonist ivuxolimab in advanced cancers. As for the study in general: Ivuxolimab, which is an agonistic anti-OX40 (CD134) antibody, was administered to the patients. Ivuxolimab doses were 0.01, 0.1, 0.3, 1.5, 3 or 10 mg/kg every 2 weeks.

Study-level points and caveats: No determination was made of the antigen specificity of the expanded peripheral T cells. On average, a greater number of expanded clones characterised CD8+ T cells relative to CD4+.

The input for sequencing was CD4+ or CD8+ T cells sorted from blood, taken in a trial of the OX40 agonist ivuxolimab. This sequence originates from an adult with an advanced solid tumor such as melanoma, head and neck, liver or kidney cancer.

This CDR3 is CASSQVTGWGTNEKLFF. The CDR3 DNA sequence: TGCGCCAGCAGCCAAGTTACGGGTTGGGGGACTAATGAAAAACTGTTTTTT. V gene TRBV4-1 combines with J gene TRBJ1-4; perhaps TRBD1 as D (5 bases). Trimming took off 1 base at V and 2 bases at J, with 14 bases between the two ends. The CDR3 loop spans 17 amino acids. The germline V gene encodes CDR1 MGHRA and CDR2 YSYEKL.